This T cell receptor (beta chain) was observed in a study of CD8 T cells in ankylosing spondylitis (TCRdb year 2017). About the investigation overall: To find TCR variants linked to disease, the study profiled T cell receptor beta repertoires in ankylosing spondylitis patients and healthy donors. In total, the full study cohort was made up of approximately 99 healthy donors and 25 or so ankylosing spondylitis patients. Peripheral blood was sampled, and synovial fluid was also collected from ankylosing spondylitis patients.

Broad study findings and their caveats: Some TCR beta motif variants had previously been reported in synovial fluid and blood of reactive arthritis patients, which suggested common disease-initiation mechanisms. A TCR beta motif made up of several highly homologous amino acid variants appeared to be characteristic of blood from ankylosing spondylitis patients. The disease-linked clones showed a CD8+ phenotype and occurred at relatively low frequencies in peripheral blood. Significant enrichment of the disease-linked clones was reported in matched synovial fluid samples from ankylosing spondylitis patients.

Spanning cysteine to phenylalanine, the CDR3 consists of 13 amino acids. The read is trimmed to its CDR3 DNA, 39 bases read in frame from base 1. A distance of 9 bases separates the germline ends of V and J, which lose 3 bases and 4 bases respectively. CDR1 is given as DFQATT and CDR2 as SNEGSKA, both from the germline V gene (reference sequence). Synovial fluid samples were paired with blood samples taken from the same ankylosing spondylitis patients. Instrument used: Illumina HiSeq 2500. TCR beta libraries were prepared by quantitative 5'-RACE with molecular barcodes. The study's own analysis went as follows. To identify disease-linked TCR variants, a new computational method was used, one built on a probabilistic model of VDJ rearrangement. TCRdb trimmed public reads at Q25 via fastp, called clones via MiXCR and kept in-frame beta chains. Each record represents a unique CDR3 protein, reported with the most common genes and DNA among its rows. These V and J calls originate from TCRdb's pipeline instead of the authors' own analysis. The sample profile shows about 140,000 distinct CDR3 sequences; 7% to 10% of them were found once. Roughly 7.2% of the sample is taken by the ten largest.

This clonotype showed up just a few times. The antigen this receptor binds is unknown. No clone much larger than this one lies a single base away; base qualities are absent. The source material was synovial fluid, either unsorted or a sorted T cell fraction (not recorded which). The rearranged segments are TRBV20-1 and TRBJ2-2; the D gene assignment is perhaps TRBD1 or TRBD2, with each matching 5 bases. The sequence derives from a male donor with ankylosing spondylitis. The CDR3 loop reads CSARKGTTGELFF. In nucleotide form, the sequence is TGCAGTGCTAGGAAAGGGACCACCGGGGAGCTGTTTTTT.